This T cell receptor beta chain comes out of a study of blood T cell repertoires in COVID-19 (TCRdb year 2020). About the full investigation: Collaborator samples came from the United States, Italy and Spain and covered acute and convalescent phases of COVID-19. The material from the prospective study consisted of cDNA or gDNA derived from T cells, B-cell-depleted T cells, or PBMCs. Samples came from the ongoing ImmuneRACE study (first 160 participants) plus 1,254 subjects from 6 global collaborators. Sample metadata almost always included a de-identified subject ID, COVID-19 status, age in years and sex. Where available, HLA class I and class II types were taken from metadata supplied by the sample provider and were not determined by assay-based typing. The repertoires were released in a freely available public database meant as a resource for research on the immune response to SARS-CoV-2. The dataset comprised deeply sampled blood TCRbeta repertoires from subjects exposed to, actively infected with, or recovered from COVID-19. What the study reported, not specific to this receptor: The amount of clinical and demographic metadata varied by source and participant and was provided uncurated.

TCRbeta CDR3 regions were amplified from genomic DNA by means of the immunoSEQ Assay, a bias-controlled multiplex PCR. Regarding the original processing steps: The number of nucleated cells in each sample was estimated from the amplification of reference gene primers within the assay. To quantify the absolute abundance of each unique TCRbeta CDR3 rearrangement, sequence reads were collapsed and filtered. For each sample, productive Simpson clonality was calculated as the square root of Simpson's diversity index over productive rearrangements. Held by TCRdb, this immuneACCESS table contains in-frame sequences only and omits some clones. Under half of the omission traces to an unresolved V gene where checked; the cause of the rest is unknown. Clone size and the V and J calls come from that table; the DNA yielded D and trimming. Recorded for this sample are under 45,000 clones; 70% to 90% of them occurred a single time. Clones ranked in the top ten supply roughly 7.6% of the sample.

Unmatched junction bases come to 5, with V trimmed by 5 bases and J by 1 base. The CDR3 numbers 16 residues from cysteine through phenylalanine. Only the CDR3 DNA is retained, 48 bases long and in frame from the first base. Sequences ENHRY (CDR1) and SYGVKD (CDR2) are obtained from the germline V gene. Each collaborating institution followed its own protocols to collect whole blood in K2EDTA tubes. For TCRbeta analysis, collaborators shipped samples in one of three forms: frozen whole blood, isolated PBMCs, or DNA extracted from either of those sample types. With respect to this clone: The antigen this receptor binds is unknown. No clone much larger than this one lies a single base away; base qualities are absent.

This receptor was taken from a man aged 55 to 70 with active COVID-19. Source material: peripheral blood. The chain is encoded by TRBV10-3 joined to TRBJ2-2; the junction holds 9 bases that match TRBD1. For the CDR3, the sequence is CAISPRDRENTGELFF. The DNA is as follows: TGTGCCATCAGTCCCCGGGACAGGGAGAACACCGGGGAGCTGTTTTTT.